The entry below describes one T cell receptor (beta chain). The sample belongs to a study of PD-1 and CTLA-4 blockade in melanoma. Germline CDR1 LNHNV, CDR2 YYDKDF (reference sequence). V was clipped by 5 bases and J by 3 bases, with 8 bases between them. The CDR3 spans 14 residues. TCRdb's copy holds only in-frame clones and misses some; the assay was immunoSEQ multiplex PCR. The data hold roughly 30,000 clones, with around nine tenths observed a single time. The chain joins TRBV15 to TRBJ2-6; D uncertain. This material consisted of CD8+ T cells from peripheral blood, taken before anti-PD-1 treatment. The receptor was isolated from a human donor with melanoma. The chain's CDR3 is CATSARVGANVLTF. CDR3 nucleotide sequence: TGTGCCACCAGCGCCCGAGTTGGGGCCAACGTCCTGACTTTC.